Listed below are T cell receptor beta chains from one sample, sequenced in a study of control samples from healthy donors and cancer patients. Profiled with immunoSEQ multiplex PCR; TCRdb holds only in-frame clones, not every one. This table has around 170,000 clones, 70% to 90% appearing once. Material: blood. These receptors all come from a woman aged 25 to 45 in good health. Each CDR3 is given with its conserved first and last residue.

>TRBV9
CASSVGPLGSTSGELFF
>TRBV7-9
CASSLGTYEQYF
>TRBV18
CASSPQGSGANVLTF
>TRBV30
CAWSVRGSGYTF
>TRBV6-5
CASSYSGTHYGYTF
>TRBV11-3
CASSQFSGPYNEQFF
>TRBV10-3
CAIGRGGVNEQFF
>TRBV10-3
CAISSTGELFF
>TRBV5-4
CASSTEGLADNEQFF
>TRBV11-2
CASSSGLVFNSDTQYF
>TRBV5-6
CASSLAMGGDNQPQHF
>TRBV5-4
CASSSPIRETYTF
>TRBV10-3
CALGSPLRGANVLTF
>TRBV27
CASSFFGTGTGELFF
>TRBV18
CASSPASSTDTQYF
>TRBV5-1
CASSPTGVGELFF
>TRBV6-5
CASRDQGTLLNEQFF
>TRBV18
CASSKVGHTDTQYF
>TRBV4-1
CASSPGLVNYGYTF
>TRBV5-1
CASSLALPGTVAPNNEQFF
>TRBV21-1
CASSKRPRDRADNTGELFF
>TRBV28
CASSFLGAADTQYF
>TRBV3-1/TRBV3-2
CASSRTSGSGSSYNEQFF
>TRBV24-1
CATSGAANYGYTF
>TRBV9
CASSVGAGGVYNSPLHF
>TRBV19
CASTRSGTQHF
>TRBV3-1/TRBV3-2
CASSQSSGAQYF
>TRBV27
CASSLSGGGPPTGNTIYF
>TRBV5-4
CASSLPGGTQPQHF